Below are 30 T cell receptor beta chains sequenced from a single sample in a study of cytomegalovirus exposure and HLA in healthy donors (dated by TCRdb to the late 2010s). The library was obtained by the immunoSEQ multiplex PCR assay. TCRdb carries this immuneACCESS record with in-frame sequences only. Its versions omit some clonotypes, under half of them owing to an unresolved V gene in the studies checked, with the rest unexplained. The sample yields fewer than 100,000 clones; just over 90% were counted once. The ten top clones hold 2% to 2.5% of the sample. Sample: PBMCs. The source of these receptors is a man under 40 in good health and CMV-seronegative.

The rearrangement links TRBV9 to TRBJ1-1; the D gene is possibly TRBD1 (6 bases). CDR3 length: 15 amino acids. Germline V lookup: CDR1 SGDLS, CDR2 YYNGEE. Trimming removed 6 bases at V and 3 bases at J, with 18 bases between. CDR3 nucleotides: TGTGCCAGCACCGGAGTGGGGGCGCGGGACACTGAAGCTTTCTTT. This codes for CASTGVGARDTEAFF.

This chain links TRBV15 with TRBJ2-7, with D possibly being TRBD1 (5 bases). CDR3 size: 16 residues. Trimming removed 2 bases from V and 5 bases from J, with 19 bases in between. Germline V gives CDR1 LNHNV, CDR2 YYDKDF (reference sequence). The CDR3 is CATSRPLDSTPHEQYF. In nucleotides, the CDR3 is TGTGCCACCAGCAGACCCCTAGACAGTACTCCCCACGAGCAGTACTTC. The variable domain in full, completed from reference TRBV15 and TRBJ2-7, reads DAMVIQNPRYQVTQFGKPVTLSCSQTLNHNVMYWYQQKSSQAPKLLFHYYDKDFNNEADTPDNFQSRRPNTSFCFLDIRSPGLGDTAMYLCATSRPLDSTPHEQYFGPGTRLTVT.

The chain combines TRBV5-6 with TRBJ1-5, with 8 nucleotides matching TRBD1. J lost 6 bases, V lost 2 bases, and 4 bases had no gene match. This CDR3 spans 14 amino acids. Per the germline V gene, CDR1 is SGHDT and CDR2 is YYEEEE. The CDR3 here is CASSFGTGGQPQHF. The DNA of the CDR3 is TGTGCCAGCAGCTTCGGGACAGGAGGTCAGCCCCAGCATTTT.

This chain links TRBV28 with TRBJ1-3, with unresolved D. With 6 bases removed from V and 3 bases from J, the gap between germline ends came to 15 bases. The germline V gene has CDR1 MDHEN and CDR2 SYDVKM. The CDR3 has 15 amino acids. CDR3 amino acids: CASSILVAGGNTIYF. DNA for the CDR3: TGTGCCAGCAGCATCTTAGTCGCGGGTGGAAACACCATATATTTT.

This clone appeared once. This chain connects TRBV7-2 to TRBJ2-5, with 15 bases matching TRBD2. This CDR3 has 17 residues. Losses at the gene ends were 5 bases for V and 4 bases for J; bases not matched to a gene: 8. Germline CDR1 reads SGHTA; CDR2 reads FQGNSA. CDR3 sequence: CASSTWTSGRVSETQYF. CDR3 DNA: TGTGCCAGCAGCACCTGGACTAGCGGGAGGGTTTCAGAGACCCAGTACTTC.

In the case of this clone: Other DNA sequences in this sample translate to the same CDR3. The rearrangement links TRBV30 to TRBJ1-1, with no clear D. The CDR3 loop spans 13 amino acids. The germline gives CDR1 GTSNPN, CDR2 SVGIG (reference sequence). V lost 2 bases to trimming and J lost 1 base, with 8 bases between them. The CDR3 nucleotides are TGTGCCTGGAGTTACAGCGGGAACACTGAAGCTTTCTTT. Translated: CAWSYSGNTEAFF.

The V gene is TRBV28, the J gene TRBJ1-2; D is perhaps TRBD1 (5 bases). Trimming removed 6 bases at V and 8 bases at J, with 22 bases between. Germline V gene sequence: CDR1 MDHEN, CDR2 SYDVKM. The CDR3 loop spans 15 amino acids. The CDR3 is CASSKLTGTLRGYTF. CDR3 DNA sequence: TGTGCCAGCAGCAAACTCACAGGCACCCTGCGGGGCTACACCTTC.

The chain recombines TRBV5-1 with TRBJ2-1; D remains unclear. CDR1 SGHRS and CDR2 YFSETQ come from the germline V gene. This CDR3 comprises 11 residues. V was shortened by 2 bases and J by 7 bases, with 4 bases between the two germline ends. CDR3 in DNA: TGCGCCAGCAGCTTTCGGAATGAGCAGTTCTTC. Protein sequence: CASSFRNEQFF.

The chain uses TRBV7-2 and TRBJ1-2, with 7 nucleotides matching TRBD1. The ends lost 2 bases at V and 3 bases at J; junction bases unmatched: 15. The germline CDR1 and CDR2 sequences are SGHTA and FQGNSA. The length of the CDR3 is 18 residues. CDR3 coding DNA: TGTGCCAGCAGCTTACCAACAAGCCGGGACAGACCATACTATGGCTACACCTTC. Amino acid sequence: CASSLPTSRDRPYYGYTF.

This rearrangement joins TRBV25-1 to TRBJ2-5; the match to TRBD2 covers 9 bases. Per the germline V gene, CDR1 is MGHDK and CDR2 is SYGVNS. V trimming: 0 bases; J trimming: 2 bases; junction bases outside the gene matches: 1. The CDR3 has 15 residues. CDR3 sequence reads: CASSEYAGGQETQYF. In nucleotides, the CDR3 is TGTGCCAGCAGTGAATACGCGGGAGGGCAAGAGACCCAGTACTTC.

The CDR3 spells CAISKTTSGGAFDEQFF. In DNA form, the CDR3 reads TGTGCCATCAGTAAAACTACTAGCGGGGGGGCTTTCGATGAGCAGTTCTTC. The J gene is TRBJ2-1, the V gene TRBV10-3; TRBD2 aligns across 13 bases. CDR3 length: 17 amino acids. Looked up from germline, CDR1 is ENHRY and CDR2 is SYGVKD. V lost 5 bases, J lost 8 bases, and 12 bases stayed unmatched.

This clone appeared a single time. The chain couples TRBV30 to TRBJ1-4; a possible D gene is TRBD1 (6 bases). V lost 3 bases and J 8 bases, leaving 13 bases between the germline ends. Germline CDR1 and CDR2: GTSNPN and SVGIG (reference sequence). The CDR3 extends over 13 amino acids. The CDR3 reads CAWRGGAAEKLFF. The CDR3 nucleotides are TGTGCCTGGAGGGGGGGGGCTGCGGAAAAACTGTTTTTT.

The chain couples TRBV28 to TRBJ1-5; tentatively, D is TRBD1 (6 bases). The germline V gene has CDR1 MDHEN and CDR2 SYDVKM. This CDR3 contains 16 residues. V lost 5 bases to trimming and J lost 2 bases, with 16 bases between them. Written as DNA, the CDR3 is TGTGCCAGCAGTAAAACAGGGCAACTTGGCAATCAGCCCCAGCATTTT. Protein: CASSKTGQLGNQPQHF.

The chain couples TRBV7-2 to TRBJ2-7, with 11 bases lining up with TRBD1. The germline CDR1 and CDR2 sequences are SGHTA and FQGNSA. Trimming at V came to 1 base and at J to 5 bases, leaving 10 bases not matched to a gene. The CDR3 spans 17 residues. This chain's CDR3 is CASSLDSPGQGAHEQYF. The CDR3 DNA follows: TGTGCCAGCAGCTTAGATAGTCCCGGACAGGGGGCCCACGAGCAGTACTTC.

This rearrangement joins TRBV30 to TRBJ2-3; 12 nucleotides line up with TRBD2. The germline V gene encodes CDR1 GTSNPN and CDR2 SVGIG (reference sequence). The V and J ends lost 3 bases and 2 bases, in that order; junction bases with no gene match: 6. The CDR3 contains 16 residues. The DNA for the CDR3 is TGTGCCTGGAGCCCCGGACTAGCGGGGAACACAGATACGCAGTATTTT. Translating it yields CAWSPGLAGNTDTQYF.

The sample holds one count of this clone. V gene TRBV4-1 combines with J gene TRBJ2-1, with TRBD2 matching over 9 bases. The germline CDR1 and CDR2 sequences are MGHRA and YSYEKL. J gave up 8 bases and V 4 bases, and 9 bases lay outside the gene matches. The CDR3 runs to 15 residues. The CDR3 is CASSPAGGRAYEQFF. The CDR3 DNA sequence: TGCGCCAGCAGCCCCGCCGGCGGGAGGGCCTATGAGCAGTTCTTC.

In DNA, the CDR3 is TGTGCCAGCTGGGCGATTGGAAGCTACACCTTC. Protein product: CASWAIGSYTF. The chain recombines TRBV6-6 with TRBJ1-2; D not resolved. Per the germline V gene, CDR1 is MNHNY and CDR2 is SVGAGI (reference sequence). CDR3 size: 11 residues. Trimming took off 8 bases at V and 9 bases at J, with 13 bases between the two ends.

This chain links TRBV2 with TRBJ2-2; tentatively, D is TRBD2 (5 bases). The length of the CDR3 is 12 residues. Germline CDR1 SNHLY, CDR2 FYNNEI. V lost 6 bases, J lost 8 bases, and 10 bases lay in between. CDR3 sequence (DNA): TGTGCCAGCAGCGGGGTAGTGGGGGAGCTGTTTTTT. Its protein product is CASSGVVGELFF.

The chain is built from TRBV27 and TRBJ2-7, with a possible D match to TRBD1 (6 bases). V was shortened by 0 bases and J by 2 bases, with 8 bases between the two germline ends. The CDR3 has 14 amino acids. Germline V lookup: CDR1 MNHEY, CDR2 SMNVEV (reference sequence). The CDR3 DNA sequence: TGTGCCAGCAGTTTATCGGGGGCCGCCTACGAGCAGTACTTC. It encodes CASSLSGAAYEQYF.

This CDR3 reads CASSLIARGHGRTIYF. The CDR3 DNA reads TGTGCCAGCAGCTTAATCGCCAGGGGGCACGGTAGGACCATATATTTT. The V call is TRBV7-6, the J call TRBJ1-3, with 8 bases that match TRBD1. CDR3 length: 16 amino acids. V shed 2 bases, J shed 10 bases, and the junction held 13 bases outside the gene matches. Germline V CDR1 and CDR2: SGHVS, FNYEAQ. Combining the CDR3 with reference TRBV7-6 and TRBJ1-3 gives the whole variable domain GAGVSQSPRYKVTKRGQDVALRCDPISGHVSLYWYRQALGQGPEFLTYFNYEAQQDKSGLPNDRFSAERPEGSISTLTIQRTEQRDSAMYRCASSLIARGHGRTIYFGEGSWLTVV.

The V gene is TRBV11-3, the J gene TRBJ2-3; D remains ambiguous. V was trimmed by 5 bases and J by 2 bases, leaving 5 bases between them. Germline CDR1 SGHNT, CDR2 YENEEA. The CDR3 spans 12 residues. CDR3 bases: TGTGCCAGCAGCCCGTCCACAGATACGCAGTATTTT. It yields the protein CASSPSTDTQYF.

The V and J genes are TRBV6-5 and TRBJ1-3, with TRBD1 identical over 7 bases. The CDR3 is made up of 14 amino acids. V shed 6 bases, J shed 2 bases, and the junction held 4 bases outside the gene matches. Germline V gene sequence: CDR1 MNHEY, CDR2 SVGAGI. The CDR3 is CASRGTDPGNTIYF. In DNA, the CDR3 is TGTGCCAGCAGGGGGACAGATCCTGGAAACACCATATATTTT.

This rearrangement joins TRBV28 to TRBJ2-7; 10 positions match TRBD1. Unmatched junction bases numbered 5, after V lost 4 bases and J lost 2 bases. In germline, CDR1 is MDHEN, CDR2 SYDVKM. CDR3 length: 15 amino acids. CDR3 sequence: CASSYRTGGPYEQYF. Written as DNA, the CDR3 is TGTGCCAGCAGTTACCGGACAGGGGGACCCTACGAGCAGTACTTC.

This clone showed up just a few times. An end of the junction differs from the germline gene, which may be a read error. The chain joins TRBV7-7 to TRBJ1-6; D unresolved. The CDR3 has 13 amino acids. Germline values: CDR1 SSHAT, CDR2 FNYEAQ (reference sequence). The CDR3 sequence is CASSLGRGSPLHF. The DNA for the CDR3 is TGTGCTAGCAGCTTAGGCCGGGGTTCACCCCTCCACTTT.

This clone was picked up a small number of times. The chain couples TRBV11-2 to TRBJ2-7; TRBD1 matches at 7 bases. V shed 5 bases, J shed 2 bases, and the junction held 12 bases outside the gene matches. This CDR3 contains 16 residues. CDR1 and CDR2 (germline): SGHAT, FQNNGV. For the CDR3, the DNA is TGTGCCAGCAGCCTAGGGACAGCCGAACAACCCTACGAGCAGTACTTC. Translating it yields CASSLGTAEQPYEQYF.

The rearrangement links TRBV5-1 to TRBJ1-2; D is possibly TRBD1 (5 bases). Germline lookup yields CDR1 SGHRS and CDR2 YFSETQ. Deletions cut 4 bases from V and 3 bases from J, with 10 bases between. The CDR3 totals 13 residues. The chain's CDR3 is CASSTGPDYGYTF. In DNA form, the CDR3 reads TGCGCCAGCAGCACAGGACCGGACTATGGCTACACCTTC.

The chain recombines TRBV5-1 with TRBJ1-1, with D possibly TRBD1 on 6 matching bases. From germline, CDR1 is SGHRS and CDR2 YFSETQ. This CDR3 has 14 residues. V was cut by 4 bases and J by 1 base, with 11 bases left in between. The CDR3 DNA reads TGCGCCAGCAGCAGTTGGGGGCAGAACACTGAAGCTTTCTTT. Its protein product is CASSSWGQNTEAFF.

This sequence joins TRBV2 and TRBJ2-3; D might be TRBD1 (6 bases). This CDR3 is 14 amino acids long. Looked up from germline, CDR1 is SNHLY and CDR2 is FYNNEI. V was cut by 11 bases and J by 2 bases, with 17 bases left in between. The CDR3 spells CALKDSEITDTQYF. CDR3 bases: TGTGCCCTAAAGGACAGTGAAATCACAGATACGCAGTATTTT.

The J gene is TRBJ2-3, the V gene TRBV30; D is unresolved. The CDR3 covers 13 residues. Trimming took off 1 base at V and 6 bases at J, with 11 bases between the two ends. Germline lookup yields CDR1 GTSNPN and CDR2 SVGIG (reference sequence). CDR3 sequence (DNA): TGTGCCTGGAGTGCCCCTCCTTATGATACGCAGTATTTT. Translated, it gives CAWSAPPYDTQYF.

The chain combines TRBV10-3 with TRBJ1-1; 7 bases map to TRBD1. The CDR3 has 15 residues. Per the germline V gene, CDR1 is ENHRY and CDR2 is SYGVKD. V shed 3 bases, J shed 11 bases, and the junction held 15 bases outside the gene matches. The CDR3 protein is CAISDPPTGLVWAFF. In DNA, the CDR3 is TGTGCCATCAGTGACCCCCCGACAGGGTTAGTGTGGGCTTTCTTT.